This is a list of T cell receptor beta chains from one sample in a study of blood T cell repertoires in COVID-19. Assay: immunoSEQ multiplex PCR; the TCRdb copy retains only in-frame clones and omits some. In the table there are approximately 300,000 clones, about 87% of which are singletons. Sequences were obtained from peripheral blood. The receptors stem from a woman aged 40 to 50 with acute or convalescent COVID-19. CDR3s include the opening cysteine and the closing phenylalanine or tryptophan. D genes are given only for firm matches. Clone size appears in some rows only: once, few, many, or a class for an expanded clone.

.	TRBV29-1	TRBJ1-1	.	TGCAGCGTTTGTCGGGGAGGGCCCACGGCAACTGAAGCTTTCTTT	CSVCRGGPTATEAFF
TRBD1	TRBV15	TRBJ2-6	.	TGTGCCACCAGCAGCCCTCTGCGTGGGACAGGGGGCGCTGGGGCCAACGTCCTGACTTTC	CATSSPLRGTGGAGANVLTF
TRBD1	TRBV7-6	TRBJ2-5	.	TGTGCCAGCAGCCCCCGGACAGGGGCCCAAGAGACCCAGTACTTC	CASSPRTGAQETQYF
.	TRBV12-3/TRBV12-4	TRBJ1-4	.	TGTGCCATCGGTGAAACTAATGAAAAACTGTTTTTT	CAIGETNEKLFF
TRBD1	TRBV9	TRBJ2-5	.	TGTGCCAGCAGCGCCCAGGGACAGGCCGGACTTGAGACCCAGTACTTC	CASSAQGQAGLETQYF
.	TRBV7-8	TRBJ1-5	.	TGTGCCAGCAGCTTATCGGGATATCAGCCCCAGCATTTT	CASSLSGYQPQHF
.	TRBV27	TRBJ2-5	.	TGTGCCAGCAGTAGCAAGTCGGAGACCCAGTACTTC	CASSSKSETQYF
.	TRBV19	TRBJ2-3	.	TGTGCCAGTAGTATTAACCCAGGGGTCACAGATACGCAGTATTTT	CASSINPGVTDTQYF
TRBD1	TRBV19	TRBJ1-2	.	TGTGCCAGTACCCCCCTTTTAGACAGGGGGAGGTATGGCTACACCTTC	CASTPLLDRGRYGYTF
.	TRBV2	TRBJ1-1	.	TGTGCCAGCAGTGAAGACGGTAACACTGAAGCTTTCTTT	CASSEDGNTEAFF
TRBD2	TRBV11-2	TRBJ2-1	.	TGTGCCAGCAGCTCGGGTAGCGGGGGGAACAATGAGCAGTTCTTC	CASSSGSGGNNEQFF
TRBD1	TRBV5-1	TRBJ1-1	many	TGCGCCAGCAGCCAACGACAGGGGGCAAGCACTGAAGCTTTCTTT	CASSQRQGASTEAFF
TRBD1	TRBV12-3/TRBV12-4	TRBJ1-2	few	TGTGCCAGCAGTCGGGACAGGGGGTATGGCTACACCTTC	CASSRDRGYGYTF
TRBD2	TRBV11-2	TRBJ2-1	few	TGTGCCAGCAGCTTAGATTCGGGACTAGCGGGGGTGAATGAGCAGTTCTTC	CASSLDSGLAGVNEQFF
TRBD1	TRBV11-3	TRBJ1-1	.	TGTGCCAGCAGCCCTACCGGGACAGTGAACACTGAAGCTTTCTTT	CASSPTGTVNTEAFF
TRBD1	TRBV19	TRBJ1-1	.	TGTGCCAGTAGTAGACAGGGTGATGGGGGTGAAGCTTTCTTT	CASSRQGDGGEAFF
.	TRBV7-6	TRBJ2-6	.	TGTGCCAGCAGCTTAGTAGGGAGCTCTGGGGCCAACGTCCTGACTTTC	CASSLVGSSGANVLTF
.	TRBV3-1/TRBV3-2	TRBJ1-6	.	TGTGCCAGCAGCCAAGTTACAGGGTCTTCACCCCTCCACTTT	CASSQVTGSSPLHF